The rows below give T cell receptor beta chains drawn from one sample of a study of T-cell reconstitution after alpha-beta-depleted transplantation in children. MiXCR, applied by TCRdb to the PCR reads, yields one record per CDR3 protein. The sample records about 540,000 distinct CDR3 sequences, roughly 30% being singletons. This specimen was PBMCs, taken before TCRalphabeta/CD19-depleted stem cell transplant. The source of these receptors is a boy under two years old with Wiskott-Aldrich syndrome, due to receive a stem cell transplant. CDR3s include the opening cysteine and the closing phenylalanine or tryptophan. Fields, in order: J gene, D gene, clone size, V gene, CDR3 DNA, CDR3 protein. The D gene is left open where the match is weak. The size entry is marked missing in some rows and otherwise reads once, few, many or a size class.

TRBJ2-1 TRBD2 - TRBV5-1 TGCGCCAGCAGCTTGGTTAAGCGGGAGGGGAACAATGAGCAGTTCTTC CASSLVKREGNNEQFF
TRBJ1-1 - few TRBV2 TGTGCCGGCGGACTTATGAACACTGAAGCTTTCTTT CAGGLMNTEAFF
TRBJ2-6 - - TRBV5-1 TGCGCCAGCAATAGGAGCCCCGGCAGAGACTACTCTGGGGCCAACGTCCTGACTTTC CASNRSPGRDYSGANVLTF
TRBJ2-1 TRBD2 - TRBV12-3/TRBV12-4 TGTGCCAGCAGGGGGACTAGCGGGAGCTATGAGCAGTTCTTC CASRGTSGSYEQFF
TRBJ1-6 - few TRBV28 TGTGCCAGCAGTAGGGGGGGGTTGGCCTTAAATTCACCCCTCCACTTT CASSRGGLALNSPLHF
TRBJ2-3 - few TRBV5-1 TGCGCCAGCAGCTCTTCCGGGGACAGCACAGATACGCAGTATTTT CASSSSGDSTDTQYF
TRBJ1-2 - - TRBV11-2 TGTGCCAGCAGCTTAGGGATCAGCCGAAACTATGGCTACACCTTC CASSLGISRNYGYTF
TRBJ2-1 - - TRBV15 TGTGCCACCAGCGCCCGACTGAATGAGCAGTTCTTC CATSARLNEQFF
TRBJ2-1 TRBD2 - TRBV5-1 TGCGCCAGCAGCTCCGGACTAGCGGGAGGTTCGAGCTCCTACAATGAGCAGTTCTTC CASSSGLAGGSSSYNEQFF
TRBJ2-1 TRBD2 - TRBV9 TGTGCCAGCAGCGGTAGCGGGATACGGCAGTTCTTC CASSGSGIRQFF
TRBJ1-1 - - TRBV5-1 TGCGCCAGCAGCGGGACGGGGAGGAACACTGAAGCTTTCTTT CASSGTGRNTEAFF
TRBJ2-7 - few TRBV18 TGTGCCAGCTCAACCTACCCGGGTTCCGAGCAGTACTTC CASSTYPGSEQYF
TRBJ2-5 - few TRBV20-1 TGCAGTGCTAGAGATTTTTTACAGGCCGCCCGAGAGACCCAGTACTTC CSARDFLQAARETQYF
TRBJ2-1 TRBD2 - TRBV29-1 TGCAGCGTTGGGGTCTCGGCCGGGGGGTACAATGAGCAGTTCTTC CSVGVSAGGYNEQFF
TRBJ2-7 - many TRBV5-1 TGCGCCAGCAGCTTGACCATAGAGGACGAGCAGTACTTC CASSLTIEDEQYF
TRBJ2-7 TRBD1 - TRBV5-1 TGCGCCAGCAGCCTAGGGCCGGGACAGGCTCCCTACGAGCAGTACTTC CASSLGPGQAPYEQYF
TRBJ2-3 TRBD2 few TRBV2 TGTGCCAGCAGATACAGGACTAGCGGGATCTCAGATACGCAGTATTTT CASRYRTSGISDTQYF
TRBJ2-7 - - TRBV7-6 TGTGCCAGCAGCTGGGGGCAGGGCGGTGACGAGCAGTACTTC CASSWGQGGDEQYF
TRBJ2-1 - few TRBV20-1 TGCAGTGCTAGGACTTACCGTTACAATGAGCAGTTCTTC CSARTYRYNEQFF
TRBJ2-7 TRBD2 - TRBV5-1 TGCGCCAGCAGCCCCGGACTAGATCGAATTTACGAGCAGTACTTC CASSPGLDRIYEQYF
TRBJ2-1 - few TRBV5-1 TGCGCCAGCAGCTTGGAAATCGTCGATGAGCAGTTCTTC CASSLEIVDEQFF
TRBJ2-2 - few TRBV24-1 TGTGCCACCAGTGACCTAACGGACAGTCCAACCGGGGAGCTGTTTTTT CATSDLTDSPTGELFF
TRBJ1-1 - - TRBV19 TGTGCCAGTATTCCCGGGACAACCAACACTGAAGCTTTCTTT CASIPGTTNTEAFF
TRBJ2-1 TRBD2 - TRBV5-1 TGCGCCAGCAGCTTGGTGTTAGCGGGAGAGAGAGAGCAGTTCTTC CASSLVLAGEREQFF
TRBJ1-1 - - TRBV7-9 TGTGCCAGCACCGTCCCCGGCCAACAGGGTAGAAGCACTGAAGCTTTCTTT CASTVPGQQGRSTEAFF
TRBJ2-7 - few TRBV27 TGTGCCAGCAGTACGCGAGGCTACGAGCAGTACTTC CASSTRGYEQYF
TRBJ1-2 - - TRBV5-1 TGCGCCAGCAGCTTGGGTCAGATTAAGAGAGGCTACACCTTC CASSLGQIKRGYTF
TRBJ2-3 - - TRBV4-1 TGCGCCAGCAGCCTTTTCGGGGGAACGTCAGATACGCAGTATTTT CASSLFGGTSDTQYF
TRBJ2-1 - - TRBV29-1 TGCAGCGTGGTGCTACCTTACAATGAGCAGTTCTTC CSVVLPYNEQFF
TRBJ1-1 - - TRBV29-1 TGCAGCTACCTTCCTGGTGGGATACCTGAAGCTTTCTTT CSYLPGGIPEAFF
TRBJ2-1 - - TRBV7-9 TGTGCCAGCAGCTTAGTCTCCGCGAAGTTCTTC CASSLVSAKFF
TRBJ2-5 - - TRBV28 TGTGCCAGCCTAGACTGGCAAGAGACCCAGTACTTC CASLDWQETQYF
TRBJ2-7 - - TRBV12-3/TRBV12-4 TGTGCCAGCAGTTTACGCGGGAACTACGAGCAGTACTTC CASSLRGNYEQYF
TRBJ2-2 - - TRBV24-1 TGTGCCACCAGTGATTTGCGGGGGGACAGATCTTACACCGGGGAGCTGTTTTTT CATSDLRGDRSYTGELFF
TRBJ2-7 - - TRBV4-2 TGTGCCAGCAGCCAAGATTTGGGGGCCATGTACGAGCAGTACTTC CASSQDLGAMYEQYF
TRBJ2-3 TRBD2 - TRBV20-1 TGCAGTGCTAGTAGCGGGAGCGCGGCAGATACGCAGTATTTT CSASSGSAADTQYF
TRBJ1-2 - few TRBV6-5 TGTGCCAGCAGTTACGGGACGCAGCCTGGAAACTATGGCTACACCTTC CASSYGTQPGNYGYTF
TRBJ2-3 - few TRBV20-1 TGCAGTGCTAGAGATCCCGATACAGATACGCAGTATTTT CSARDPDTDTQYF
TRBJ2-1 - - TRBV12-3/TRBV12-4 TGTGCCAGCAGTCTTCAGCGGCCTTTGGAGCAGTTCTTC CASSLQRPLEQFF
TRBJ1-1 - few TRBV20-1 TGCAGTGCTAGAGACGGCGGAAACACTGAAGCTTTCTTT CSARDGGNTEAFF
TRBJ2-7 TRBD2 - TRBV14 TGTGCCAGCAGCCAAGGGGACGGGGGGTTCACCTACGAGCAGTACTTC CASSQGDGGFTYEQYF
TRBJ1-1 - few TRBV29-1 TGCAGCGTTGATATATCAGGGAACACTGAAGCTTTCTTT CSVDISGNTEAFF
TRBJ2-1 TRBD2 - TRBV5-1 TGCGCCAGCAGCACGGGACTAGCGGGAGCAAGAGGGGACAATGAGCAGTTCTTC CASSTGLAGARGDNEQFF
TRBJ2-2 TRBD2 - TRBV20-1 TGCAGTGCTAGAGTAGCGGGTCTAAACACCGGGGAGCTGTTTTTT CSARVAGLNTGELFF
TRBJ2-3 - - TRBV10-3 TGTGCCATCAGTGAACGCCAGGGGATCACAGATACGCAGTATTTT CAISERQGITDTQYF
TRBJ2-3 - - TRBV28 TGTGCCAGCAGTTCGACTAGTTTCGGAGATACGCAGTATTTT CASSSTSFGDTQYF
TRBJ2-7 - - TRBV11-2 TGTGCCAGCAGCTTAGTGGCCCAGGGGTTGGGGATCAAATACGAGCAGTACTTC CASSLVAQGLGIKYEQYF
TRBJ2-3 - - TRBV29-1 TGCAGCGTTGAAAAGTCCCCTAGCACAGATACGCAGTATTTT CSVEKSPSTDTQYF
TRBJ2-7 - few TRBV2 TGTGCCAGCAGCGACAGCGGAATCTCCTACGAGCAGTACTTC CASSDSGISYEQYF
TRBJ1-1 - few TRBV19 TGTGCCAGTAGTCTCGCTTTTGGCACTGAAGCTTTCTTT CASSLAFGTEAFF
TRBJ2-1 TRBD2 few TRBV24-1 TGTGCCACCAGCGGGACTAGCGGCTCCTACAATGAGCAGTTCTTC CATSGTSGSYNEQFF
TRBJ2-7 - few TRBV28 TGTGCCAGCAGCTCGAATCGACTCCTTTCCTACGAGCAGTACTTC CASSSNRLLSYEQYF
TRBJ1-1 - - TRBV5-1 TGCGCCAGCAGCGTGGCCGCAGGGGATTTCGCGGCTTTCTTT CASSVAAGDFAAFF
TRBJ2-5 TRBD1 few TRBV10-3 TGTGCCATCAGTGAAAGCCCCGCAGGGGGAAAGACCCAGTACTTC CAISESPAGGKTQYF
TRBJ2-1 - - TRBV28 TGTGCCAGCAGTTGGGGCCCCTCCTACAATGAGCAGTTCTTC CASSWGPSYNEQFF
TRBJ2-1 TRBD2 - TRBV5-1 TGCGCCAGCAGCTTGGGGGGGAGACTAGCTGAGCAGTTCTTC CASSLGGRLAEQFF
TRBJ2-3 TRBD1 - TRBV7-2 TGTGCCAGCAGCAAAAAGGTGTGGGACAGGGGGCCAACGCAGTATTTT CASSKKVWDRGPTQYF
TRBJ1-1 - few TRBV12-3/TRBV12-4 TGTGCCAGCAGTTTATGGGGGTCTGAAACTGAAGCTTTCTTT CASSLWGSETEAFF
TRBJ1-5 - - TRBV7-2 TGTGCCAGCAGCTTATATAATCAGCCCCAGCATTTT CASSLYNQPQHF